This T cell receptor (beta chain) was identified in a study of OX40 agonist ivuxolimab in advanced cancers. Study-level information: With a range of roughly 20 to 80, age averaged approximately 64 years, and nearly 85% were male. Study-wide results and caveats: Patients who responded partially at 0.1-3.0 mg/kg showed clonal expansion ranking among the lowest. Circulating CD4+ and CD8+ T cells showed clonal expansion by week 6 at 0.1 to 3.0 mg/kg. CD8+ T cells (on average) carried more expanded clones than CD4+ T cells.

Measured with immunoSEQ multiplex PCR; TCRdb has only the in-frame clones, and not every one. The repertoire holds 71,000 or so clones, with about 88% as singletons. Notes on this clone: Its antigen is unidentified.

This CDR3 spans 13 amino acids. J was trimmed by 7 bases and V by 4 bases; bases with no gene match: 3. Per germline, CDR1 MNHEY and CDR2 SMNVEV (reference sequence). The TCR sequence derives from an adult with an advanced solid tumor such as melanoma, head and neck, liver or kidney cancer. The sample here was CD4+ or CD8+ T cells sorted from blood, taken in a trial of the OX40 agonist ivuxolimab. V is TRBV27 and J is TRBJ1-5, with 8 bases that match TRBD1. The CDR3 protein is CASSYDRGQPQHF. CDR3 nucleotides: TGTGCCAGCAGTTACGACAGGGGCCAGCCCCAGCATTTT.